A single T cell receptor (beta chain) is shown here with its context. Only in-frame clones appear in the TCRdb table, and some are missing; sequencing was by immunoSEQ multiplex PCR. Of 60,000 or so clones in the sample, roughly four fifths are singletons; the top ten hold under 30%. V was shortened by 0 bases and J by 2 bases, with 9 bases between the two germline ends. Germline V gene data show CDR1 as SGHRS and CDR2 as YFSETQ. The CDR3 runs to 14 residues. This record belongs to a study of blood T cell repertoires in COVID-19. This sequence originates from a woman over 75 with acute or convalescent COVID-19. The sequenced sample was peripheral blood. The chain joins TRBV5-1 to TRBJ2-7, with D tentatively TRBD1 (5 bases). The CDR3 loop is CASSLGPGPYEQYF. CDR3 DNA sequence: TGCGCCAGCAGCTTGGGGCCAGGGCCCTACGAGCAGTACTTC. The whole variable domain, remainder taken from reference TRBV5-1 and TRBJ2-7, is KAGVTQTPRYLIKTRGQQVTLSCSPISGHRSVSWYQQTPGQGLQFLFEYFSETQRNKGNFPGRFSGRQFSNSRSEMNVSTLELGDSALYLCASSLGPGPYEQYFGPGTRLTVT.